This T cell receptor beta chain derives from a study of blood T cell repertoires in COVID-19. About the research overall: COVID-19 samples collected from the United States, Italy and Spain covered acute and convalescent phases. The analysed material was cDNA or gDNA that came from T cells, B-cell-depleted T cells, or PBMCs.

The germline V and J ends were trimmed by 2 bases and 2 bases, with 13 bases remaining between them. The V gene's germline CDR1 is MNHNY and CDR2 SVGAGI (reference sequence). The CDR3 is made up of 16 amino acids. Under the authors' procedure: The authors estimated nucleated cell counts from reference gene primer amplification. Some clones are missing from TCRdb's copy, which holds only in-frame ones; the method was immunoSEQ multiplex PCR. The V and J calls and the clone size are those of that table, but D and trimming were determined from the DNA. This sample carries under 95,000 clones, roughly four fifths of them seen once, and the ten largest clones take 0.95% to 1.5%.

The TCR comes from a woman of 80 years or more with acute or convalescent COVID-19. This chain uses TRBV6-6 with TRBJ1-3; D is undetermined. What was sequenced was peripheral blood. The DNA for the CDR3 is TGTGCCAGCAGTTACGGGCAGCCCCGAACTGGAAACACCATATATTTT. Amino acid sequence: CASSYGQPRTGNTIYF.